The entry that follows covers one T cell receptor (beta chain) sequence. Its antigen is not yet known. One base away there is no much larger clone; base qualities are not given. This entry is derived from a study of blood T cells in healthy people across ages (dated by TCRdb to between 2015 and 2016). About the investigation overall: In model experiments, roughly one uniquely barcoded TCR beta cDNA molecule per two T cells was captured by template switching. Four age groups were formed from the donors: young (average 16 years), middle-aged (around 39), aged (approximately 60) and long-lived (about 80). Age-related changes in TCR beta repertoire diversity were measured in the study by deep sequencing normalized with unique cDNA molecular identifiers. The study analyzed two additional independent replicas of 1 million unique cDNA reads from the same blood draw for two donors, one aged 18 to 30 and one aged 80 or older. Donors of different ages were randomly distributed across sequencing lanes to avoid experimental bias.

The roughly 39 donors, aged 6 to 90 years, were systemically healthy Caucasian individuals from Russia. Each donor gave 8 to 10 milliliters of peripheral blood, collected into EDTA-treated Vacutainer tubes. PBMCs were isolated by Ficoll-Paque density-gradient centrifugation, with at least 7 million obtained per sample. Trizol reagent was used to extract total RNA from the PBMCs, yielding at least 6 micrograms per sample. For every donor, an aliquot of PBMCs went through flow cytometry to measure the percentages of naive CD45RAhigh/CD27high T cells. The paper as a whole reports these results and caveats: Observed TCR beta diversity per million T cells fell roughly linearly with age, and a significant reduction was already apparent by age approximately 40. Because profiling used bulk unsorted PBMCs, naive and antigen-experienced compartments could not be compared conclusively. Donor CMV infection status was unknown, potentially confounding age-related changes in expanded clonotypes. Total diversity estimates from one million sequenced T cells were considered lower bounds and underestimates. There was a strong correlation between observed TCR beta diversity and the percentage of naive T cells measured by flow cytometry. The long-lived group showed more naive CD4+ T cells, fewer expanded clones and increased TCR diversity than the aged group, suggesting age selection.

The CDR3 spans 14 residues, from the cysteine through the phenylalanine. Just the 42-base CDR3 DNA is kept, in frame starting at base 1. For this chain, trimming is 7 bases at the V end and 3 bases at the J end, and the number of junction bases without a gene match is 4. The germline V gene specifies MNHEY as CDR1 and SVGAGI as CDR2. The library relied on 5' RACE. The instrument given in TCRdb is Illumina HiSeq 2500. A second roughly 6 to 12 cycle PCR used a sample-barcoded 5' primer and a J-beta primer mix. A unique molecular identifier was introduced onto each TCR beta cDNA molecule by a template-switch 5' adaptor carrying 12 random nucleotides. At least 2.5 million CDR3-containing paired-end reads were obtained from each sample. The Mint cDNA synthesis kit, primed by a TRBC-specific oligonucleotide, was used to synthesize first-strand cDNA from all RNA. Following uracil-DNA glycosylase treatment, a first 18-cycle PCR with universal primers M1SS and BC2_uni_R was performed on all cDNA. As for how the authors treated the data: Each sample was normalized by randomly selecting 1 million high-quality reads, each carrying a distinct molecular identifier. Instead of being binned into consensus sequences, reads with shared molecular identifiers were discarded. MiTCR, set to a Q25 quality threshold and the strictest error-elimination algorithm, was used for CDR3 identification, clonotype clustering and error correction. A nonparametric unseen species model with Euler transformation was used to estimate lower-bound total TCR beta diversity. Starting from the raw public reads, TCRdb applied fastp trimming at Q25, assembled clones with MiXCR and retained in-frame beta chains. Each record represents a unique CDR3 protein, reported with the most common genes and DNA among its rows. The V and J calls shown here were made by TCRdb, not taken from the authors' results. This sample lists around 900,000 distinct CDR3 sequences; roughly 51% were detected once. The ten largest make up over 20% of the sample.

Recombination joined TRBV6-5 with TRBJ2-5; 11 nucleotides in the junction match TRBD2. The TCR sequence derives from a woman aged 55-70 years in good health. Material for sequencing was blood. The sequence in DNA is TGTGCCAGCACCCTTAGCGGGAGGGAAGAGACCCAGTACTTC. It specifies CASTLSGREETQYF.